These T cell receptor beta chains were read from a single sample in a study of T cell changes during pregnancy in multiple sclerosis. Only in-frame clones appear in the TCRdb table, and some are missing; sequencing was by immunoSEQ multiplex PCR. The sample contains around 20,000 clones, about 87% of which appear only once. This specimen consisted of CD8+ T cells from peripheral blood mononuclear cells, obtained after pregnancy. The receptors shown here come from a female donor in good health, enrolled as a control in a pregnancy study. CDR3s include the opening cysteine and the closing phenylalanine or tryptophan.

TRBJ2-5,TRBV11-2,CASSSVGLAEWETQYF
TRBJ1-2,TRBV29-1,CSVDGTGPQAGYTF
TRBJ2-1,TRBV19,CASSIDLAGASYNEQFF
TRBJ1-5,TRBV19,CASSILQNNQPQHF
TRBJ1-5,TRBV4-2,CASSQENQGLYSNQPQHF
TRBJ1-2,TRBV4-3,CASSQVYGGGYGYTF
TRBJ1-1,TRBV2,CASAQGRADTEAFF
TRBJ1-1,TRBV4-3,CASSQVVTSSTNTEAFF
TRBJ1-3,TRBV11-3,CASSLGRSSGNTIYF
TRBJ1-1,TRBV30,CAWSPNNANTEAFF
TRBJ2-1,TRBV4-1,CASSRRGGAGNEQFF
TRBJ1-1,TRBV7-2,CASSLRLGDTTEAFF
TRBJ1-4,TRBV7-9,CASSPAGELFF
TRBJ2-3,TRBV27,CASSFSGGTFHTQYF
TRBJ1-5,TRBV6-1,CASRPTGKNQPQHF
TRBJ1-4,TRBV4-3,CASSQYQGMGEKLFF
TRBJ1-1,TRBV15,CATSRVGRPPNTEAFF
TRBJ2-7,TRBV9,CASSLTGQGPYEQYF
TRBJ1-6,TRBV9,CASSDGQGSSPLHF
TRBJ1-1,TRBV4-1,CASSQATGTEAFF
TRBJ2-5,TRBV4-2,CASSQGWTSGQKTQYF
TRBJ2-1,TRBV4-1,CASSLEAGGSYNEQFF
TRBJ1-4,TRBV5-6,CASSLGAGVNEKLFF
TRBJ2-7,TRBV12-5,CASARDSSYEQYF
TRBJ2-3,TRBV5-1,CASSQPSGGQDTQYF
TRBJ2-3,TRBV15,CATSSRLAGGSEHTDTQYF
TRBJ2-4,TRBV30,CAGREGAKNIQYF
TRBJ1-2,TRBV7-2,CASSTTNRGGYTF
TRBJ1-4,TRBV5-1,CASSLEWGQSNEKLFF
TRBJ1-2,TRBV9,CASSVDTGGNYGYTF
TRBJ1-4,TRBV10-3,CAISVGTGKEKLFF
TRBJ1-2,TRBV9,CASSVVGGADYGYTF
TRBJ2-1,TRBV19,CASSSSREQFF
TRBJ2-1,TRBV6-4,CASSEGLAANEQFF
TRBJ2-3,TRBV5-1,CASSLGQGTLTDTQYF
TRBJ2-2,TRBV9,CASTARRNTGELFF
TRBJ1-2,TRBV14,CASSQGGVTNYGYTF
TRBJ2-5,TRBV7-2,CASSWGLAGEGETQYF
TRBJ2-1,TRBV9,CASSTSSDHEQFF
TRBJ1-6,TRBV4-3,CASSQDGPGSGSPLHF